What follows describes a single T cell receptor beta chain. Its antigen has not been determined. Qualities for individual bases were not recorded, and no much larger clone is one base off. This specimen belongs to a study of cytomegalovirus exposure and HLA in healthy donors (dated by TCRdb to 2017 to 2019). For context, the study as a whole: In an earlier analysis of fewer than 750 of the donors, around 300 Gb of sequence data and about 110 million unique TCR beta sequences from some 170 million T cells were reported. The study was designed to test whether signatures of past pathogen exposure could be identified by cataloging public T cell receptors. The number of typed donors differed by locus: about 629-630 for A, B, C, DRB1 and DQB1; about 520 for DQA1; around 580 for DPA1; and roughly 450 for DPB1. About 320 gigabases of sequencing data and 80 million or so unique TCR sequences were included in an early release covering around 650 HLA-typed donors. Rather than using new phenotypic data, the later analysis identified candidate immune exposures from TCR beta sequences and from how often those sequences occurred across donors. To study patterns of TCR occurrence, a later analysis re-analyzed previously published TCR beta repertoires from hundreds of donors and added high-resolution HLA genotyping. The study used immunosequencing to profile the T cell repertoires of hundreds of subjects and linked those repertoires to cytomegalovirus serostatus. Across approximately 420 genotyped donors of the cohort, an average of about 220,000 unique TCR beta nucleotide sequences per donor were sequenced, and approximately 19% of those sequences were non-productive. Roughly 5 DR-DQ haplotypes were treated as single units for association and clustering because of strong linkage in the cohort. Alongside the repertoire data, information on donor age, sex, ethnicity and CMV serostatus was compiled. To decide whether each TCR beta V gene segment behaved as functional or pseudogenic, an earlier analysis of approximately 620 of the donors relied on high-throughput TCR beta sequencing. High-throughput TCR immunosequencing, statistical association of individual TCRs with disease status, and machine learning were combined to predict cytomegalovirus infection status. Of the 398 genotyped donors, 65% to 90% fell in the genetic ancestry cluster associated with self-reported Caucasian donors. A later genetic analysis took genome-wide SNP genotypes for about 65% of the 666 donors and used that subset as a discovery cohort. All discovery cohort repertoires had been generated on a single sequencing platform. Both class I and class II loci were covered by HLA typing, at four-digit resolution. In addition to the first cohort of 666 subjects, a separate validation cohort of under 150 different subjects was used.

The cohort comprised under 700 healthy bone marrow donors. At the time of sampling, every cohort member was nominally healthy, though immune exposures that went unrecorded were likely present. The donor was CMV seropositive and was included in the group of almost 300 seropositive cohort members. A peripheral blood sample was collected from each donor, and TCR beta sequencing was performed on peripheral blood mononuclear cells. The Qiagen DNeasy Blood Extraction Kit was used to extract genomic DNA from the blood cell samples. Overall study results and their limits: Because HLA typing was missing for some donors at each locus, association tests included only the typed subset. In a later analysis, the rate of TCR association differed among HLA loci, with DRB1 alleles having the most associated TCRs and HLA-C alleles having the fewest. Assigning TCR associations to individual alleles was difficult when HLA alleles, especially DR and DQ, strongly co-occurred. In a later genetic analysis, fewer N-insertions in productive TCRs were reported among donors in an Asian-associated ancestry cluster than the approximately 710-donor mean. In a later analysis, HLA-associated TCR beta chains were found to be more clonally expanded and to have lower generation probabilities than equally common non-associated chains. Roughly uniform sequencing depth across donors was assumed in presence/absence analyses, although this assumption may not hold. The only immune exposure information available for the cohort was CMV serostatus. In both the original and validation cohorts, the classifier was reported to diagnose cytomegalovirus status with high specificity and sensitivity. Specific HLA alleles were associated with 15,000 to 20,000 TCR beta sequences at a false discovery rate of 0.05 in a later analysis. The earlier analysis of 450 to 700 of the donors excluded some 16 rarely observed V segments, including chromosome 9 orphons, because counts were too low. The study gave a list of 150 to 200 TCR beta chains associated with cytomegalovirus. According to a later analysis, parvovirus B19, influenza, CMV and Epstein-Barr virus appeared linked to several top co-occurrence clusters. Because the 87-base-pair reads could not distinguish some IMGT-functional V segments, including TRBV6-2 and TRBV6-3, those segments were excluded. The cohort was sequenced for TCR beta chains only, and without alpha or paired-chain data the features that could be detected were limited. In vitro tests confirmed that a few of the cytomegalovirus-associated TCR beta chains recognize cytomegalovirus antigens. In a later analysis, most CMV-associated TCR beta chains were found to appear HLA-restricted, with HLA associations seemingly driven largely by CMV exposure. Broadly in line with IMGT annotations, most TCR beta V segments showed up in productive rearrangements about 87% or about 30% of the time in an earlier analysis of roughly 590 of the donors. Correlated functional status among segregating V segments might be attributable to linkage disequilibrium, but an unknown experimental factor could not be ruled out. A cluster of highly shared sequence variants was judged likely to represent a technical artifact of the sequencing pipeline. It was suggested by the authors that the approach could potentially be generalized to other disease states and immunological phenotypes. A further reported finding was that TCR beta sequences accurately predicted the HLA-A and HLA-B alleles for most subjects in the first cohort. In a later genetic analysis, a missense DCLRE1C variant was associated with V-gene and J-gene trimming of TCR beta chains, and the association was replicated in an independent cohort. Across donors, most TCR sequences were observed very rarely, whereas some public TCRs were present in many individuals.

The library was prepared using the immunoSEQ multiplex PCR assay. A mixture of 60 forward primers for TCR Vbeta segments and 13 reverse primers for TCR Jbeta segments was used in the multiplex PCR. The CDR3 region of rearranged TCR beta genes was amplified from genomic DNA by a multiplex PCR assay. Amplified TCR beta libraries were sequenced as 87-base-pair reads on the Illumina HiSeq System. Regarding the original processing steps: In a later analysis, about 80 million unique TCR beta chains were counted across the approximately 620 repertoires, and some 10 million of these chains were shared by at least two donors. Raw reads were error-corrected and collapsed into unique sequences by a nearest-neighbor algorithm in which closely related sequences were merged to remove PCR and sequencing errors. V, D and J gene segments were assigned by aligning CDR3 sequences to IMGT reference sequences. For a sequence to be retained, a match of at least six nucleotides was required to both a V gene segment and a J gene segment. A rearrangement was called productive if the CDR3 had no stop codons and remained in frame with V and J, and every other rearrangement was called non-productive. CDR3 was defined according to IMGT convention as the region running from the second conserved V-encoded cysteine to the conserved J-encoded phenylalanine. In an earlier analysis of 550 to 650 of the donors, sequences lacking an unambiguous match to a single V gene segment were excluded. An earlier analysis of several hundred of the donors called V segments functional above 56.7% productive rearrangements and segregating when the between-donor standard deviation exceeded 5%. A statistical classification framework was built for diagnosing cytomegalovirus status from the catalog of TCR beta chain sequences. In a later analysis, V and J genes were assigned by comparing TCR nucleotide sequences against IMGT/GENE-DB human TR gene sequences. A later analysis assigned CDR3 sequences and most-parsimonious VDJ recombination scenarios with the TCRdist pipeline. In a later analysis, every TCR beta chain was defined by the combination of its CDR3 amino acid sequence and its V-gene family, and reads without a unique V-gene family were dropped. In a later analysis, nearly 600 highly shared, low-generation-probability nucleotide sequences were removed to address suspected cross-contamination and a sequencing artifact. In a later analysis, a clonal expansion index was calculated for each public chain from normalized within-repertoire ranks of inferred template counts. In a later analysis, generation probabilities were computed using a VDJ recombination model fitted to out-of-frame rearrangements, and the results were checked against IGoR. A later analysis scored TCR-TCR, TCR-HLA and TCR-CMV co-occurrence with hypergeometric tests, applying a repertoire-size bias correction to TCR pairs. To estimate false discovery rates, a later analysis permuted the HLA or CMV assignments 20 times. A later analysis grouped co-occurring TCRs with DBSCAN, adding TCRdist sequence similarity when clustering within HLA-allele-positive subsets. For co-occurrence clustering, repertoires with fewer than 30,000 or more than 120,000 public chains were excluded, along with roughly 5 repertoires with anomalous nucleotide sharing. TCRdb limited this immuneACCESS table to in-frame rearrangements with V and J called. A share of clones is missing; checked studies link under half to unresolved V genes, and the rest is unexplained. V and J calls and clone size are copied from that table; D and trimming were computed from the DNA. For this sample there are some 200,000 clones; approximately 70% appear just once. 2% to 3% of the sample belongs to the ten largest clones.

Via the germline V gene, CDR1 is MDHEN and CDR2 SYDVKM. Ends trimmed: V by 4 bases, J by 2 bases; bases unmatched to a gene: 4. From the cysteine through the phenylalanine, the CDR3 covers 16 amino acids. This entry keeps only the CDR3 DNA: 48 bases, framed from base 1. The chain is made from TRBV28 and TRBJ2-3; TRBD2 matches 12 bases in the middle. The sequence was collected from a man in his forties in good health and CMV-seropositive. The sample was PBMCs. The CDR3 sequence is CASSSGLAGFTDTQYF. The bases are TGTGCCAGCAGTTCCGGACTAGCGGGGTTCACAGATACGCAGTATTTT.